These 17 T cell receptor beta chains originate from one sample sequenced in a study of identifying expanded T cells in peripheral blood. The method was immunoSEQ multiplex PCR; TCRdb's version includes in-frame clones alone and lacks a portion of them. The sample yields over 90,000 clones, roughly 87% seen once. Sequenced: blood. The source is a person between 18 and 70 years old in good health.

There are a few counts of this clone. The V call is TRBV2, the J call TRBJ1-3, with D maybe TRBD1 (5 bases). Trimming removed 8 bases at V and 0 bases at J, with 8 bases between. The CDR3 totals 13 residues. CDR1 and CDR2 (germline): SNHLY, FYNNEI. The CDR3 DNA is TGTGCCAGCCGACAGCTCTCTGGAAACACCATATATTTT. Its protein product is CASRQLSGNTIYF.

V usage is TRBV2 and J usage is TRBJ1-5, with D perhaps TRBD1 (6 bases). Trimming shortened V by 8 bases and J by 9 bases, and 23 bases separated the two germline ends. The CDR3 covers 15 residues. Germline V gives CDR1 SNHLY, CDR2 FYNNEI. The CDR3 DNA sequence: TGTGCCAGCGGGGAGACAGGACAAGGGTCCGGGCCCCAGCATTTT. Amino acids: CASGETGQGSGPQHF.

V gene TRBV2 combines with J gene TRBJ2-7; 7 bases are shared with TRBD1. The germline V gene has CDR1 SNHLY and CDR2 FYNNEI. CDR3 length: 15 residues. The trim removed 6 bases at V and 8 bases at J, leaving 16 bases unmatched. CDR3 in DNA: TGTGCCAGCAGGGACTGGGACAGAACCTCTACGCAGCAGTACTTC. It is translated as CASRDWDRTSTQQYF.

This chain uses TRBV21-1 with TRBJ1-5; the table's TRBD1 call for D was not verified on the DNA. TRBV21-1 is recorded as a pseudogene. The length of the CDR3 is 15 residues. In DNA form, the CDR3 reads TGTGCCAGCAGGGTTAGGGGTATTGGCAATCAGCCCCAGCATTTT. The encoded protein is CASRVRGIGNQPQHF.

This chain links TRBV19 with TRBJ2-1; TRBD2 aligns across 13 bases. Germline trimming cut 3 bases from V and 2 bases from J; bases unmatched to any gene: 1. This CDR3 has 16 amino acids. Germline loops: CDR1 LNHDA, CDR2 SQIVND (reference sequence). This CDR3 is CASSIGTSGAYNEQFF. As DNA, the CDR3 is TGTGCCAGTAGTATCGGGACTAGCGGGGCCTACAATGAGCAGTTCTTC.

This clone appeared a few times. The rearrangement uses TRBV5-1 and TRBJ2-1; D gene uncertain. This CDR3 has 12 amino acids. With 1 base removed from V and 13 bases from J, the gap between germline ends came to 12 bases. CDR1 and CDR2 from the germline V gene are SGHRS and YFSETQ. CDR3 sequence (DNA): TGCGCCAGCAGCTTGACGACAACCTTCCAGTTCTTC. Its translation is CASSLTTTFQFF.

This clone appeared once. The gene calls are TRBV5-1 and TRBJ2-3; D is ambiguous. Trimming took 3 bases from V and 0 from J, leaving 5 bases between them. The CDR3 contains 13 residues. Per germline, CDR1 SGHRS and CDR2 YFSETQ. DNA for the CDR3: TGCGCCAGCAGCTCCGCTAGCACAGATACGCAGTATTTT. Its protein product is CASSSASTDTQYF.

V is TRBV7-8 and J is TRBJ1-5; D gene ambiguous. Germline V lookup: CDR1 SGHVS, CDR2 FQNEAQ. This CDR3 comprises 16 residues. The V end was cut by 2 bases, the J end by 0 bases, with 11 bases between. This CDR3 reads CASSLSGGNSNQPQHF. CDR3 sequence (DNA): TGTGCCAGCAGCTTAAGTGGCGGGAATAGCAATCAGCCCCAGCATTTT.

The CDR3 protein is CASSLESGAAAYTF. CDR3 bases: TGTGCCAGCAGCTTGGAGAGTGGGGCAGCTGCCTACACCTTC. V is TRBV5-4 and J is TRBJ1-2; D is possibly TRBD1 (5 bases). This CDR3 has 14 amino acids. Between the trimmed V and J ends, which lost 0 bases and 10 bases, there was a span of 16 bases. Germline loops: CDR1 SGHNT, CDR2 YYREEE (reference sequence).

The gene calls are TRBV19 and TRBJ1-2; the D is unclear. Trimming took off 4 bases at V and 3 bases at J, with 12 bases between the two ends. The CDR3 covers 14 residues. The germline V gene has CDR1 LNHDA and CDR2 SQIVND (reference sequence). The CDR3 spells CASSNSGLDYGYTF. The CDR3 DNA is TGTGCCAGTAGTAATTCCGGGTTGGACTATGGCTACACCTTC.

J is TRBJ2-5 and V is TRBV5-6; TRBD2 aligns across 16 bases. Germline lookup yields CDR1 SGHDT and CDR2 YYEEEE. J gave up 5 bases and V 5 bases, and 12 bases lay outside the gene matches. This CDR3 comprises 18 residues. The CDR3 sequence is CASSRPGLAGGPRETQYF. Here the CDR3 DNA reads TGTGCCAGCAGTAGACCGGGACTAGCGGGAGGGCCGCGGGAGACCCAGTACTTC. Full variable domain (missing parts from reference TRBV5-6 and TRBJ2-5): DAGVTQSPTHLIKTRGQQVTLRCSPKSGHDTVSWYQQALGQGPQFIFQYYEEEERQRGNFPDRFSGHQFPNYSSELNVNALLLGDSALYLCASSRPGLAGGPRETQYFGPGTRLLVL.

The genes are TRBV27 and TRBJ2-1, with D tentatively TRBD2 (5 bases). CDR3 length: 15 amino acids. V gave up 0 bases and J gave up 9 bases, with 15 bases separating them. The V gene's germline CDR1 is MNHEY and CDR2 SMNVEV (reference sequence). The CDR3 loop reads CASSLSWSNGGEQFF. In DNA form, the CDR3 reads TGTGCCAGCAGTTTATCGTGGAGTAATGGAGGTGAGCAGTTCTTC.

The rearrangement joins TRBV30 to TRBJ1-1, with D possibly matching TRBD1 (5 bases). Trimming left V 8 bases short and J 6 bases short, with 16 bases between. CDR3 length equals 12 residues. Germline CDR1 is GTSNPN and CDR2 is SVGIG (reference sequence). This chain's CDR3 is CAGSGDGSEAFF. In DNA, the CDR3 is TGTGCCGGTTCGGGGGATGGATCTGAAGCTTTCTTT.

This chain uses TRBV5-1 with TRBJ1-4; 10 bases are shared with TRBD1. Per germline, CDR1 SGHRS and CDR2 YFSETQ. The ends lost 4 bases at V and 0 bases at J; junction bases unmatched: 0. CDR3 length: 15 residues. The CDR3 region is CASSGQGATNEKLFF. The CDR3 bases are TGCGCCAGCAGCGGACAGGGGGCAACTAATGAAAAACTGTTTTTT. Variable domain in full (rest from reference TRBV5-1 and TRBJ1-4): KAGVTQTPRYLIKTRGQQVTLSCSPISGHRSVSWYQQTPGQGLQFLFEYFSETQRNKGNFPGRFSGRQFSNSRSEMNVSTLELGDSALYLCASSGQGATNEKLFFGSGTQLSVL.

This chain links TRBV10-1 with TRBJ2-7, with D tentatively TRBD2 (6 bases). Trimming cost V 2 bases and J 6 bases, with 17 bases left between them. The germline V gene has CDR1 WNHNN and CDR2 SYGVQD (reference sequence). This CDR3 has 15 amino acids. The CDR3 nucleotides are TGCGCCAGCAGTGAGGCGGGACTGGGAAGGCGCGAGCAGTACTTC. This translates into CASSEAGLGRREQYF.

This clone was seen a single time. The chain employs TRBV18 and TRBJ2-6; D possibly matches TRBD1 or TRBD2 (6 bases each). Trimming shortened V by 4 bases and J by 1 base, and 11 bases separated the two germline ends. Germline lookup yields CDR1 KGHSH and CDR2 LQKENI. The CDR3 is 16 amino acids. The CDR3 nucleotides read TGTGCCAGCTCACATAAAGGGGGGTCTGGGGCCAACGTCCTGACTTTC. Its translation: CASSHKGGSGANVLTF.

The chain recombines TRBV19 with TRBJ2-3, with TRBD2 identical over 9 bases. After removal of 0 bases from V and 5 bases from J, the junction contained 3 bases not matched to a gene. This CDR3 comprises 15 residues. Germline CDR1 reads LNHDA; CDR2 reads SQIVND (reference sequence). The CDR3 here is CASSIDQTSGDTQYF. The CDR3 coding sequence is TGTGCCAGTAGTATAGACCAGACTAGCGGAGATACGCAGTATTTT.